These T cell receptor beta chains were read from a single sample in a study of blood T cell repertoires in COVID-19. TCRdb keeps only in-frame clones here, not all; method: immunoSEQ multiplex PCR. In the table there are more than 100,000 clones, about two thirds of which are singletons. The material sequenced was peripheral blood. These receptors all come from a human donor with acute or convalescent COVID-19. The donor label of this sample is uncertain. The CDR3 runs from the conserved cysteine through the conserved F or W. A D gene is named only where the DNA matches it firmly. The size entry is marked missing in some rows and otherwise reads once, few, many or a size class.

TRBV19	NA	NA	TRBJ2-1	TGTGCCAGTAGTACCCTGGGGGGGCTAGAGCAGTTCTTC	CASSTLGGLEQFF
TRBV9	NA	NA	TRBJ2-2	TGTGCCAGCAGCCCGAACCCCAGGGAGAACACCGGGGAGCTGTTTTTT	CASSPNPRENTGELFF
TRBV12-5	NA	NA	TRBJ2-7	TGTGCTAGTGGTTTGGTCCTGGCTCCATACGAGCAGTACTTC	CASGLVLAPYEQYF
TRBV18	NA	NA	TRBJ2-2	TGTGCCAGCTCACCGGGGCTTCCCTCTACCGGGGAGCTGTTTTTT	CASSPGLPSTGELFF
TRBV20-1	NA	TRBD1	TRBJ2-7	TGCAGTGCTAGTGGGACAGGGGCCCCCTACGAGCAGTACTTC	CSASGTGAPYEQYF
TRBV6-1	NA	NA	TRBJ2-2	TGTGCCAGCAGTGCCAGTCTCACAGGGAACACCGGGGAGCTGTTTTTT	CASSASLTGNTGELFF
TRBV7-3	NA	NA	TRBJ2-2	TGTGCCAGCTCTTGGGGGGGCGTGAACACCGGGGAGCTGTTTTTT	CASSWGGVNTGELFF
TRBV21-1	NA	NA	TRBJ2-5	TGTGCCAGCAGTAAGGCAGGCAGGGAGACCCAGTACTTC	CASSKAGRETQYF
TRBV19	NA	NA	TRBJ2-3	TGTGCCAGTAGTATATGGGGTCAGACAGGGAGGAATACGCAGTATTTT	CASSIWGQTGRNTQYF
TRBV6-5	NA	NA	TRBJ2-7	TGTGCCAGTAGATACCGACTAAACACAGGGTCCTACGAGCAGTACTTC	CASRYRLNTGSYEQYF
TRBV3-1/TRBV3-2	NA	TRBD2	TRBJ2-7	TGTGCCAGCAGCCCTAGCGGGGGGGCCTACGAGCAGTACTTC	CASSPSGGAYEQYF
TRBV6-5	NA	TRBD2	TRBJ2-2	TGTGCCAGCGCAGCGGGAATAACCGGGGAGCTGTTTTTT	CASAAGITGELFF
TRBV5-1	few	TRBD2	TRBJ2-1	TGCGCCAGCAGCGTCGCTGCGGGGGGGCTGAATGAGCAGTTCTTC	CASSVAAGGLNEQFF
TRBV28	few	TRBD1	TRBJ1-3	TGTGCCAGCAGTTTAACAACGGACAGGGGTGGAAACACCATATATTTT	CASSLTTDRGGNTIYF
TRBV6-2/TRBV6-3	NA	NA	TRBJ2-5	TGTGCCAGCAGTTACTCACTAGCCCAAGAGACCCAGTACTTC	CASSYSLAQETQYF
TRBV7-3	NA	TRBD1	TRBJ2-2	TGTGCCAGCAGCATGCGGACAGGGAGCACCGGGGAGCTGTTTTTT	CASSMRTGSTGELFF
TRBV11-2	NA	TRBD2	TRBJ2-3	TGTGCCAGCAGCCCGCTAGCGGTCAGCACAGATACGCAGTATTTT	CASSPLAVSTDTQYF
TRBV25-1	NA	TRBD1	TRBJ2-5	TGTGCCAGCCGAGGACAGGGGGCGTTTATAAGTGCCCAGTACTTC	CASRGQGAFISAQYF
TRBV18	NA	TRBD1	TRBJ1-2	TGTGCCAGCTCCCAGGGACAGGGGGATCGCTACACCTTC	CASSQGQGDRYTF
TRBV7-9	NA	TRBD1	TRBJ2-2	TGTGCCAGCAGCCAGTCCGGGACAGGGACCGGGGAGCTGTTTTTT	CASSQSGTGTGELFF
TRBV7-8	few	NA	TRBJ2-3	TGTGCCAGCAGCAAACAGGGGCGGGGTGACACAGATACGCAGTATTTT	CASSKQGRGDTDTQYF
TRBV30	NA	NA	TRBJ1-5	TGTGCCTGGAGTGATTCGAGAAATCAGCCCCAGCATTTT	CAWSDSRNQPQHF
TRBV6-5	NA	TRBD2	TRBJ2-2	TGTGCCGGGGGGAGGGGACTCACCGGGGAGCTGTTTTTT	CAGGRGLTGELFF
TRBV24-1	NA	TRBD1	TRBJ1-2	TGTGCCACCAGTGATCCGCGACAGGGGTTTGGAGGCTACACCTTC	CATSDPRQGFGGYTF
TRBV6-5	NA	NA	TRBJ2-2	TGTGCCAGCAGCCAGAACACCGGGGAGCTGTTTTTT	CASSQNTGELFF
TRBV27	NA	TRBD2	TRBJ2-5	TGTGCCAGCAGTGGCTTCAGCGGGGGGCAGGGGGAGACCCAGTACTTC	CASSGFSGGQGETQYF
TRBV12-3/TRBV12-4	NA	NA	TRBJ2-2	TGTGCCAGCAGGACAGGCGGGACCGGGGAGCTGTTTTTT	CASRTGGTGELFF
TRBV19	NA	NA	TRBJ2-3	TGTGCCAGTAGTATAGGAGACTGGCAGGGCCAAACGTATTTT	CASSIGDWQGQTYF
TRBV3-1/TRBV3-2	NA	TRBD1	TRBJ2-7	TGTGCCAGCAGCCCATCGACAGGGAGACACGAGCAGTACTTC	CASSPSTGRHEQYF
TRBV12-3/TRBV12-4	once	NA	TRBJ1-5	TGTGCCAGCCTCCGGGATCTTCGACAGCCCCAGCATTTT	CASLRDLRQPQHF
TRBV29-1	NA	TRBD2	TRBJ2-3	TGCAGCGTCCAGCGGGGAAGCACAGATACGCAGTATTTT	CSVQRGSTDTQYF
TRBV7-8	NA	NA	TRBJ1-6	TGTGCCAGCAGACCCCCCGGCCAGGGCAATAATTCACCCCTCCACTTT	CASRPPGQGNNSPLHF
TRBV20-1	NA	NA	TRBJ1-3	TGCAGTGCTAGTAGGGGGAGCTCTGGAAACACCATATATTTT	CSASRGSSGNTIYF
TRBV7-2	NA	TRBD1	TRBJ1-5	TGTGCCAGCAGCTCACAGGGGAATCAGCCCCAGCATTTT	CASSSQGNQPQHF
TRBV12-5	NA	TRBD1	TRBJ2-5	TGTGCTAGTGGTTGGGGACAGGTCCTGGAGACCCAGTACTTC	CASGWGQVLETQYF
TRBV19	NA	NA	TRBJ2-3	TGTGCCAGTAGTCCCTCGAGGAGCACAGATACGCAGTATTTT	CASSPSRSTDTQYF
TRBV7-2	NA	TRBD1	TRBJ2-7	TGTGCCAGCAGCGACGGGACAGGGGGAGGTTACGAGCAGTACTTC	CASSDGTGGGYEQYF
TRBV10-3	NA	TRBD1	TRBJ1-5	TGTGCCATCAGTGAGTCCGACAGGGGCCAGCCCCAGCATTTT	CAISESDRGQPQHF
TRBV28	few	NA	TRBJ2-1	TGTGCCAGCAGGTACGGGGGCTCCTACAATGAGCAGTTCTTC	CASRYGGSYNEQFF
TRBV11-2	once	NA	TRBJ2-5	TGTGCCAGCAGCTTAGGGGACTCCCCTAGGGTTGAGACCCAGTACTTC	CASSLGDSPRVETQYF
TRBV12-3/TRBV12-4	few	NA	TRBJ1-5	TGTGCCAGCAGTCAACAGGGTGGTCAGCCCCAGCATTTT	CASSQQGGQPQHF
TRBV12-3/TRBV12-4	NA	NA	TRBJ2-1	TGTGCCAGCAGTCCGGGGGGCCATGAGCAGTTCTTC	CASSPGGHEQFF
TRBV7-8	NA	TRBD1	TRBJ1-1	TGTGCCAGCAGCCCCCGACAGGGGAGACCTGAAGCTTTCTTT	CASSPRQGRPEAFF
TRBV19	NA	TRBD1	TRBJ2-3	TGTGCCAGTAGAAGACAGGGGGTCACAGATACGCAGTATTTT	CASRRQGVTDTQYF
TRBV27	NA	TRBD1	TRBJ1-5	TGTGCCAGCAGCCCCGACAGGGGGCTTCGGCAGCCCCAGCATTTT	CASSPDRGLRQPQHF
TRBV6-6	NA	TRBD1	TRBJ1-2	TGTGCCAGCGGACTCTCCCCGGGACAGGGTATTGGCTACACCTTC	CASGLSPGQGIGYTF
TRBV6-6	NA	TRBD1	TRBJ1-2	TGTGCCAGCAGTTACGGGACAGGTGCTAATGGCTACACCTTC	CASSYGTGANGYTF
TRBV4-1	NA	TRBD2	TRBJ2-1	TGCGCCAGCAGCCAGGGACTAGCGGCCCCACGCGATGAGCAGTTCTTC	CASSQGLAAPRDEQFF
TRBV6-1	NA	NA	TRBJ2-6	TGTGCCAGCAGTGAAGGGCCGTCTTCCGGGGCCAACGTCCTGACTTTC	CASSEGPSSGANVLTF